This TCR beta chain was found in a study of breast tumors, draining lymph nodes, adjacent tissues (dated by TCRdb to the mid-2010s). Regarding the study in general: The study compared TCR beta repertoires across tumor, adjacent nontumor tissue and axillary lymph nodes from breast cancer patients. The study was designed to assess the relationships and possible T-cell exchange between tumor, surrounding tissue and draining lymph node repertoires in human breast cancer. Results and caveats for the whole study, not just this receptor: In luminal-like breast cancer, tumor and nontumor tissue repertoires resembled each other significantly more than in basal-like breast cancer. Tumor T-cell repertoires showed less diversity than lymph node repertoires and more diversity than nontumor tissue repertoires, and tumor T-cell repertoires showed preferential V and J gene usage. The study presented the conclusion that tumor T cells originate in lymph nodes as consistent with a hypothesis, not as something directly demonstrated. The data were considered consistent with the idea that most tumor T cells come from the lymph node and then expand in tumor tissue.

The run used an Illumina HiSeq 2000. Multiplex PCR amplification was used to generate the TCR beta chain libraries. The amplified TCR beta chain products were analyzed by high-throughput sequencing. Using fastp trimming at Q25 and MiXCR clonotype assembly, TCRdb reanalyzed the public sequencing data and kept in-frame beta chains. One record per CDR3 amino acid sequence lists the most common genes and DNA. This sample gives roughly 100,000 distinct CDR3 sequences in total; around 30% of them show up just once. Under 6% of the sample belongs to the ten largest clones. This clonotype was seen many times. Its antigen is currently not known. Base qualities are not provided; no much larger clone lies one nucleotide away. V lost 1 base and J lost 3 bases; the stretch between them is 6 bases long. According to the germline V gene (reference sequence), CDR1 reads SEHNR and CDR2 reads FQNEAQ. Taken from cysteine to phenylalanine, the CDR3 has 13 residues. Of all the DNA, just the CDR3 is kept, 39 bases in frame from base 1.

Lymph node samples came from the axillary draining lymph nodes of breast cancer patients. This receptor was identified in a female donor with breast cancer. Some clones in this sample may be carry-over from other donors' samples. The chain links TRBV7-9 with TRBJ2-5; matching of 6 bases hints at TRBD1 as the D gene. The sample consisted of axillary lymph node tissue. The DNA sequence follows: TGTGCCAGCAGCTTAGGGACAGAAGAGACCCAGTACTTC. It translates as CASSLGTEETQYF. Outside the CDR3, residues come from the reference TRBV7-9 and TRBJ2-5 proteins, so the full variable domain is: DTGVSQNPRHKITKRGQNVTFRCDPISEHNRLYWYRQTLGQGPEFLTYFQNEAQLEKSRLLSDRFSAERPKGSFSTLEIQRTEQGDSAMYLCASSLGTEETQYFGPGTRLLVL.